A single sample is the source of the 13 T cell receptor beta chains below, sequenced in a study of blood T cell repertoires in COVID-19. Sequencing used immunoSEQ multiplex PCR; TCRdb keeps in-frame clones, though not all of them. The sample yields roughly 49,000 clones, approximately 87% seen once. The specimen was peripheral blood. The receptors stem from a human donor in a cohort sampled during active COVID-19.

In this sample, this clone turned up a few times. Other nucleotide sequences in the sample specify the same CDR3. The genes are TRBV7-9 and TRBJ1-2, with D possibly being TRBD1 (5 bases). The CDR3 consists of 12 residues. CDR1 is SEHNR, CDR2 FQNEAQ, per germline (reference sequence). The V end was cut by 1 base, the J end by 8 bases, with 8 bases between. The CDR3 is CASSLGQGGYTF. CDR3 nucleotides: TGTGCCAGCAGCTTAGGGCAGGGAGGCTACACCTTC. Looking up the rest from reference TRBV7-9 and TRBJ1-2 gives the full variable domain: DTGVSQNPRHKITKRGQNVTFRCDPISEHNRLYWYRQTLGQGPEFLTYFQNEAQLEKSRLLSDRFSAERPKGSFSTLEIQRTEQGDSAMYLCASSLGQGGYTFGSGTRLTVV.

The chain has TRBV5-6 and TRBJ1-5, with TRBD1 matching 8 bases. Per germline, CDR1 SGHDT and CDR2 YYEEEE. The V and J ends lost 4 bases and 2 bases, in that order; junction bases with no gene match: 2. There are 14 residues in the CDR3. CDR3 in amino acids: CASSLTGGNQPQHF. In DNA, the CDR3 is TGTGCCAGCAGCCTGACAGGGGGCAATCAGCCCCAGCATTTT.

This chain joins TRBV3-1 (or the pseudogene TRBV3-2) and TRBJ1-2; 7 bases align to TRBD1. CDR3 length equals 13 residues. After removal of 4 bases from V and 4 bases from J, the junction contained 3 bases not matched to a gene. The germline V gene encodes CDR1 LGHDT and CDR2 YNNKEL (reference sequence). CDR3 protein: CASSLGGLYGYTF. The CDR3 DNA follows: TGTGCCAGCAGCCTAGGGGGCCTCTATGGCTACACCTTC.

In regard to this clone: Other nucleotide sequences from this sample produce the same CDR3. Here the CDR3 DNA reads TGTGCCAGCAGCTTAAACAAAAACTATGGCTACACCTTC. Translated, it gives CASSLNKNYGYTF. This chain joins TRBV7-6 and TRBJ1-2; no clear D. The length of the CDR3 is 13 residues. Germline V gives CDR1 SGHVS, CDR2 FNYEAQ. The germline V and J ends were trimmed by 2 bases and 2 bases, with 6 bases remaining between them.

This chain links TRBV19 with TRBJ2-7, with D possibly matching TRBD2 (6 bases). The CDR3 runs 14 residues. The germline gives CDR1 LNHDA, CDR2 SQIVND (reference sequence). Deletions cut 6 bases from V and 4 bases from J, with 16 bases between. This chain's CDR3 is CASSPRGRMYEQYF. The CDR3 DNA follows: TGTGCCAGTAGCCCACGGGGGAGGATGTACGAGCAGTACTTC.

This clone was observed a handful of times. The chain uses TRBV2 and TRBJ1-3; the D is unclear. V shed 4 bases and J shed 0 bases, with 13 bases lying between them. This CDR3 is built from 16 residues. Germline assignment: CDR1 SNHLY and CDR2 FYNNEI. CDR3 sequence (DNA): TGTGCCAGCAGTGGGGCGGGCGGCGTCTCTGGAAACACCATATATTTT. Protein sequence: CASSGAGGVSGNTIYF.

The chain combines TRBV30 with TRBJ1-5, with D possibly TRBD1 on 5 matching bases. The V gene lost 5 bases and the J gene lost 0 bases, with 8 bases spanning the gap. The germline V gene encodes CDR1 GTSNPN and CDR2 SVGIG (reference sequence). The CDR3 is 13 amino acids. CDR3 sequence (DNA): TGTGCCTGGGCAGGGAATAGCAATCAGCCCCAGCATTTT. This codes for CAWAGNSNQPQHF.

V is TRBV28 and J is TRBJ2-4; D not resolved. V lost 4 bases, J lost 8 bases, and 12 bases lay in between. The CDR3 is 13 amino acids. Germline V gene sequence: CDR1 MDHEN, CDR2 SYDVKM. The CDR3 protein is CASSSNDWDIQYF. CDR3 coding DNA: TGTGCCAGCAGTTCAAACGACTGGGACATTCAGTACTTC.

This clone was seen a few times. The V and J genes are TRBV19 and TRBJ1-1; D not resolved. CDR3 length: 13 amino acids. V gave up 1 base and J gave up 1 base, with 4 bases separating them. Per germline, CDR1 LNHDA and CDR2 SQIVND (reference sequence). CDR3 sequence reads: CASSIGQNTEAFF. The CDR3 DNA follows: TGTGCCAGTAGTATAGGACAGAACACTGAAGCTTTCTTT.

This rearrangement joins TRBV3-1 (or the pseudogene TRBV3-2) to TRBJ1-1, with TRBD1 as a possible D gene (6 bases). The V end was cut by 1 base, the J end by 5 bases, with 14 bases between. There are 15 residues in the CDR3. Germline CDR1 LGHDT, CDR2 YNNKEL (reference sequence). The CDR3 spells CASSQVVGAQTEAFF. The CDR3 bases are TGTGCCAGCAGCCAAGTTGTGGGGGCCCAGACTGAAGCTTTCTTT.

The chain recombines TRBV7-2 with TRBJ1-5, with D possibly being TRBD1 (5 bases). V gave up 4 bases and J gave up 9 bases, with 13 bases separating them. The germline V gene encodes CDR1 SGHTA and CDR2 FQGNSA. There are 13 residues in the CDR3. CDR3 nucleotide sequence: TGTGCCAGCAGCTCCGGGGAGGGGAGGCCCCAGCATTTT. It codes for CASSSGEGRPQHF.

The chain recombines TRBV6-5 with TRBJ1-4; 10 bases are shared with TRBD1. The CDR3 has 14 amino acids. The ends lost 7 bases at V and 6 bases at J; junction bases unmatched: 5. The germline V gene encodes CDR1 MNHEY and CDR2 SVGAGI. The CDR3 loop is CASTRDRGDEKLFF. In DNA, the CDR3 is TGTGCCAGCACTAGGGACAGGGGCGATGAAAAACTGTTTTTT.

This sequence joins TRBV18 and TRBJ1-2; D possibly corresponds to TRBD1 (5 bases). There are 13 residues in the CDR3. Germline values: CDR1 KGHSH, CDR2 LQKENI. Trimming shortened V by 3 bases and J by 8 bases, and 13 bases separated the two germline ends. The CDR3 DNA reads TGTGCCAGCTCACCTTCTGGACCAGGGGGCTACACCTTC. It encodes CASSPSGPGGYTF.